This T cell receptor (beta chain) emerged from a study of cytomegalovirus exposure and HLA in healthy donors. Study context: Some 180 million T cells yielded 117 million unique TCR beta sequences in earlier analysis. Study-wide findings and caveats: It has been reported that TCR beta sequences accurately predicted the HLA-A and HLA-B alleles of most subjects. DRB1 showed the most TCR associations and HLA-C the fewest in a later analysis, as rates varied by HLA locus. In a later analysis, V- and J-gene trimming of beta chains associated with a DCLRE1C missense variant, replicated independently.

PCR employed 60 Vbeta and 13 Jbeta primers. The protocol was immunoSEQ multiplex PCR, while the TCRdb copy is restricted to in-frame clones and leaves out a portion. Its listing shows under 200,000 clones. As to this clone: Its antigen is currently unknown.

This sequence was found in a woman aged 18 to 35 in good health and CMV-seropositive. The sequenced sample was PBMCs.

The CDR3 DNA is TGTGCCAGCAGCCGAGGGCAGGGGGCAAACACCGGGGAGCTGTTTTTT. Translated, it gives CASSRGQGANTGELFF. The gene calls are TRBV7-9 and TRBJ2-2; 8 nucleotides align to TRBD1. V lost 5 bases to trimming and J lost 2 bases; unmatched junction nucleotides: 7. The length of the CDR3 is 16 residues. Germline V gives CDR1 SEHNR, CDR2 FQNEAQ (reference sequence).